This paragraph reports one T cell receptor (beta chain). Clones were read by immunoSEQ multiplex PCR, and TCRdb kept only the in-frame ones, dropping some. The sample comprises some 370,000 clones, around four fifths of which are singletons, and about 8% rests with the top ten. Treatment specified: some 20 received Ad26.COV2.S at low or high dose, single or two shots; 5 received placebo; per-sample allocation not given. Specimen acquisition occurred on day 63 following the initial vaccine or placebo injection. CDR1 is SEHNR and CDR2 is FQNEAQ in the germline V gene (reference sequence). CDR3 length: 15 residues. Trimming removed 2 bases from V and 0 bases from J, with 5 bases in between. The data originate from a study of Ad26.COV2.S vaccination and SARS-CoV-2 variants.

The sequence was obtained from a person between 18 and 60 years old who received the Ad26.COV2.S COVID-19 vaccine or a placebo. V gene TRBV7-9 combines with J gene TRBJ1-6; a weak D match, TRBD1 (5 bases). The sequencing here drew on peripheral blood, taken in a trial of Ad26.COV2.S vaccine versus placebo. CDR3 in amino acids: CASSLQGSYNSPLHF. The CDR3, as DNA: TGTGCCAGCAGCTTACAGGGCTCCTATAATTCACCCCTCCACTTT.